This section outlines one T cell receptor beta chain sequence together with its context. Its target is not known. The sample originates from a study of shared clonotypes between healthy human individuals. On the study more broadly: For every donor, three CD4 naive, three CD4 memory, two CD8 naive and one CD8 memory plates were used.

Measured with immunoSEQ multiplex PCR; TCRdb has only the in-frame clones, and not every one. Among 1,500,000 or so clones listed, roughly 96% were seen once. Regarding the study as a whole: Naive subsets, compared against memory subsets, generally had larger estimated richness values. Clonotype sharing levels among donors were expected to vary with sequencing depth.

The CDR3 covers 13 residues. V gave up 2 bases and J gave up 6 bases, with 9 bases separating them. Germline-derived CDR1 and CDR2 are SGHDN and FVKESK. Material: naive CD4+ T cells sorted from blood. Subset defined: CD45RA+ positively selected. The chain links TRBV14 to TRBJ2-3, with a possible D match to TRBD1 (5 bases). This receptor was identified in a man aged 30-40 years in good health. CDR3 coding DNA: TGTGCCAGCAGCCAACAGGGATCGGATACGCAGTATTTT. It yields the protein CASSQQGSDTQYF.